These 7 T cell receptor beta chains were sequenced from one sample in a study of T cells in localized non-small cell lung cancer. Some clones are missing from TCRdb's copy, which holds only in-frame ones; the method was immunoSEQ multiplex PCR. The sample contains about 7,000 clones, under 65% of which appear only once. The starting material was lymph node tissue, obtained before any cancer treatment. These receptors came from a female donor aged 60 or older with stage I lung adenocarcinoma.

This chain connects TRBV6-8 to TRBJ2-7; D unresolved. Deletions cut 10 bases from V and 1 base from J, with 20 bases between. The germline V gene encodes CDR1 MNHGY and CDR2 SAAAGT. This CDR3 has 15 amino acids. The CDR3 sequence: CAIRNPRRLSYEQYF. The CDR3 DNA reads TGTGCCATCAGGAACCCAAGACGCTTATCCTACGAGCAGTACTTC.

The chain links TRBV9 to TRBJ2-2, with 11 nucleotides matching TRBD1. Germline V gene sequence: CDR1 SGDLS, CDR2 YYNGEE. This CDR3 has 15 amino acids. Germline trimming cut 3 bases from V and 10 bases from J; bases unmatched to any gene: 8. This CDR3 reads CASSAGTGGIVELFF. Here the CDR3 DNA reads TGTGCCAGCAGCGCGGGGACAGGGGGTATCGTGGAGCTGTTTTTT. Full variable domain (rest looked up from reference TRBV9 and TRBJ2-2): DSGVTQTPKHLITATGQRVTLRCSPRSGDLSVYWYQQSLDQGLQFLIQYYNGEERAKGNILERFSAQQFPDLHSELNLSSLELGDSALYFCASSAGTGGIVELFFGEGSRLTVL.

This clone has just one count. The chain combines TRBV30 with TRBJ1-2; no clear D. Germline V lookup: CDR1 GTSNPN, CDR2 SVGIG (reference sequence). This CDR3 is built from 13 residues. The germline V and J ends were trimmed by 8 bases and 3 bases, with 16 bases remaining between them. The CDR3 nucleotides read TGTGCCCTCAGGACCCCGTATGACTATGGCTACACCTTC. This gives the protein CALRTPYDYGYTF. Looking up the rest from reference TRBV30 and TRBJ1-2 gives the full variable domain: SQTIHQWPATLVQPVGSPLSLECTVEGTSNPNLYWYRQAAGRGLQLLFYSVGIGQISSEVPQNLSASRPQDRQFILSSKKLLLSDSGFYLCALRTPYDYGYTFGSGTRLTVV.

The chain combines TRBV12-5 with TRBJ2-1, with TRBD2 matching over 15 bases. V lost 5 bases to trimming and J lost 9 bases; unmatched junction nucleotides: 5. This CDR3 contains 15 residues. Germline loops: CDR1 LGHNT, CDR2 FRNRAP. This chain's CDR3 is CASGPRGLAGGEQFF. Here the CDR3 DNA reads TGTGCTAGTGGTCCGAGGGGACTAGCGGGAGGTGAGCAGTTCTTC.

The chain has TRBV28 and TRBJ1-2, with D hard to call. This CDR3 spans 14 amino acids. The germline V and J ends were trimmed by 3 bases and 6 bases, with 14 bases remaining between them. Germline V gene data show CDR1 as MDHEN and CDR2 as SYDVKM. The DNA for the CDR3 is TGTGCCAGCAGTTTTTTCAGCCAGCTCGATGGCTACACCTTC. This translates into CASSFFSQLDGYTF.

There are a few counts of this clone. The CDR3: CASGLDRAATEAFF. The CDR3 nucleotides are TGTGCCAGCGGCCTTGACAGGGCGGCCACTGAAGCTTTCTTT. This chain connects TRBV6-8 to TRBJ1-1, with 7 bases lining up with TRBD1. CDR3 size: 14 residues. The germline gives CDR1 MNHGY, CDR2 SAAAGT. V was clipped by 8 bases and J by 4 bases; unmatched bases: 10.

The CDR3 DNA reads TGTGCCACCCGTGGGGCGGTAGGCACAGATACGCAGTATTTT. It translates to CATRGAVGTDTQYF. This rearrangement joins TRBV6-8 to TRBJ2-3; tentative D call: TRBD1 (5 bases). CDR1 and CDR2 (germline): MNHGY, SAAAGT. The CDR3 runs 14 residues. Trimming stripped 10 bases from V and 1 base from J, with 15 bases between.